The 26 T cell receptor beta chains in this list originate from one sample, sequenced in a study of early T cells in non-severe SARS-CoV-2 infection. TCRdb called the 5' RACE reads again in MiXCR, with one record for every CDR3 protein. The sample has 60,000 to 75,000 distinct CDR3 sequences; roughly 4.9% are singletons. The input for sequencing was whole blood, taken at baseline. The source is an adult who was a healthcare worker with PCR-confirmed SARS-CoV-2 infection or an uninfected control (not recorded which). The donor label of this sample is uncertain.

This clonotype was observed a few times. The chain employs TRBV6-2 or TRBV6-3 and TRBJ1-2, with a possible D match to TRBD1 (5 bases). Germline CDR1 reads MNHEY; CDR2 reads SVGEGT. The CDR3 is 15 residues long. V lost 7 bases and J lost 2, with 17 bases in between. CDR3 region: CASTGFTTANYGYTF. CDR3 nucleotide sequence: TGTGCCAGCACCGGCTTTACGACAGCGAACTATGGCTACACCTTC.

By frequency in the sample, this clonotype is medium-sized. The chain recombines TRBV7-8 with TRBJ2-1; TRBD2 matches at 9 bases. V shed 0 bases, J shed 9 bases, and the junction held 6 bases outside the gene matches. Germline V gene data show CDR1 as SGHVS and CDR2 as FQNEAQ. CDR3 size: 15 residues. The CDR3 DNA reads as TGTGCCAGCAGCTTAGCCAGCGGGGGGTGGGGTGAGCAGTTCTTC. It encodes CASSLASGGWGEQFF. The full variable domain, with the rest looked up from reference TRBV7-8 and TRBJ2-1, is GAGVSQSPRYKVAKRGQDVALRCDPISGHVSLFWYQQALGQGPEFLTYFQNEAQLDKSGLPSDRFFAERPEGSVSTLKIQRTQQEDSAVYLCASSLASGGWGEQFFGPGTRLTVL.

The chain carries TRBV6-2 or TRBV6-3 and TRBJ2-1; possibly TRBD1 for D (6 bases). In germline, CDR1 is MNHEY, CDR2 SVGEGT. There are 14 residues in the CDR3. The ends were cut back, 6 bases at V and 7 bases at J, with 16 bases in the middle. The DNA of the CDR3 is TGTGCCAGCAGACACGGGACACCTGGGAATGAGCAGTTCTTC. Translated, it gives CASRHGTPGNEQFF.

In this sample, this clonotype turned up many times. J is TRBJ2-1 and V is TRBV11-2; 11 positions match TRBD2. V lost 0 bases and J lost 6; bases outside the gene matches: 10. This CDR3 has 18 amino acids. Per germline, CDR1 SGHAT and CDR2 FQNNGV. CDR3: CASSLDQARLAGSNEQFF. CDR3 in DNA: TGTGCCAGCAGCTTAGATCAAGCCAGACTAGCGGGGAGCAATGAGCAGTTCTTC.

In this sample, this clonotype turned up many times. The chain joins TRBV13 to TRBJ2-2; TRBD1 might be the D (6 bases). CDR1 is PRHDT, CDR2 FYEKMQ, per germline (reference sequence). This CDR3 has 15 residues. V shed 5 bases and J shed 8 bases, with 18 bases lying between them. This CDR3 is CASSASPRDIGELFF. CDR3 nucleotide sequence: TGTGCCAGCAGCGCATCGCCCCGGGACATTGGGGAGCTGTTTTTT.

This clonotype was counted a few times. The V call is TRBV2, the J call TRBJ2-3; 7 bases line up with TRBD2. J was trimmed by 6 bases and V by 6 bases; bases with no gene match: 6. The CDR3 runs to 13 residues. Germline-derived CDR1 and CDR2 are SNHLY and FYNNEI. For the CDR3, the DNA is TGTGCCAGCAGAAGGGAGGGGATGGATACGCAGTATTTT. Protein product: CASRREGMDTQYF.

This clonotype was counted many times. CDR3: CASSIDGTLNQPQHF. The CDR3 region has the DNA TGTGCCAGTAGTATAGACGGGACACTAAATCAGCCCCAGCATTTT. The chain employs TRBV19 and TRBJ1-5; TRBD1 might be the D (6 bases). Trimming shortened V by 0 bases and J by 4 bases, and 10 bases separated the two germline ends. This CDR3 is built from 15 residues. From germline, CDR1 is LNHDA and CDR2 SQIVND (reference sequence).

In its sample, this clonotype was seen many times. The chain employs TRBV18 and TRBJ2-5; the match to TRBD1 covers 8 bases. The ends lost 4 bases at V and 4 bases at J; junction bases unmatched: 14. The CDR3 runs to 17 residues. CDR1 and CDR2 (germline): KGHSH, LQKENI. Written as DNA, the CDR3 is TGTGCCAGCTCACTCGGGACAGGACTTTCGAGCGGAGAGACCCAGTACTTC. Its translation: CASSLGTGLSSGETQYF.

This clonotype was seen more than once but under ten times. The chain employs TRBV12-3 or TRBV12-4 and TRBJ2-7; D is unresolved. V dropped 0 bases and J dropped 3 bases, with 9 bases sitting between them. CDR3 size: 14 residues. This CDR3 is CASSLAKPVYEQYF. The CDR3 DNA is TGTGCCAGCAGTTTAGCGAAGCCAGTCTACGAGCAGTACTTC.

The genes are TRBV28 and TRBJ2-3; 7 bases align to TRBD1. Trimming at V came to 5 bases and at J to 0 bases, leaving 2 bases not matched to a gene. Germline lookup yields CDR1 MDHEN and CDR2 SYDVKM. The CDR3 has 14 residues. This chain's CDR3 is CASSNRGSTDTQYF. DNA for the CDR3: TGTGCCAGCAGTAACAGGGGAAGCACAGATACGCAGTATTTT.

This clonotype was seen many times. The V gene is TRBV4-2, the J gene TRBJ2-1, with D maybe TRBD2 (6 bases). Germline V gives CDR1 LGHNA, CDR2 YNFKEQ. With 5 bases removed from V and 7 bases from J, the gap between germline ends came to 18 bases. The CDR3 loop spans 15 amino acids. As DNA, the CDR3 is TGTGCCAGCAGCGTGGGGGACGGGGGAATAAATGAGCAGTTCTTC. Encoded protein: CASSVGDGGINEQFF.

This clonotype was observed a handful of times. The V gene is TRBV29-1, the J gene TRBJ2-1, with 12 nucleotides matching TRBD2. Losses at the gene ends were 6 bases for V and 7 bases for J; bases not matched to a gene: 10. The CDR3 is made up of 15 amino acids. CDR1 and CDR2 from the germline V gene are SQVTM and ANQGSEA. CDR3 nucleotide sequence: TGCAGCGTGCCTACGACTAGCGGGGGCAGGAATGAGCAGTTCTTC. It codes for CSVPTTSGGRNEQFF.

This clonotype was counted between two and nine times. This CDR3 is CASSPKDRVDTEAFF. In DNA form, the CDR3 reads TGCGCCAGCAGCCCCAAGGACAGGGTGGACACTGAAGCTTTCTTT. The gene calls are TRBV4-1 and TRBJ1-1; 8 positions match TRBD1. CDR1 is MGHRA and CDR2 is YSYEKL in the germline V gene. With 4 bases clipped from V and 3 bases from J, the junction kept 7 bases outside the gene matches. The CDR3 is 15 residues long.

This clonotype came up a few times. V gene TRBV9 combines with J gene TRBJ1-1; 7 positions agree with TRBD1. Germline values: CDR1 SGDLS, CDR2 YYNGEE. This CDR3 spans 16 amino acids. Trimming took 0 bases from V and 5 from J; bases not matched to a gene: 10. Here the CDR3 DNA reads TGTGCCAGCAGCGTAGAGGGGGCAGGGGTGAGAACTGAAGCTTTCTTT. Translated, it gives CASSVEGAGVRTEAFF.

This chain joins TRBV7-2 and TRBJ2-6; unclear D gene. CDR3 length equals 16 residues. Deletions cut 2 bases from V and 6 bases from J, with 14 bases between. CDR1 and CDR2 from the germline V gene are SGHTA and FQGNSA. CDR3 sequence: CASSLRSALQANVLTF. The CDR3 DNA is TGTGCCAGCAGCTTACGGTCCGCTCTGCAGGCCAACGTCCTGACTTTC.

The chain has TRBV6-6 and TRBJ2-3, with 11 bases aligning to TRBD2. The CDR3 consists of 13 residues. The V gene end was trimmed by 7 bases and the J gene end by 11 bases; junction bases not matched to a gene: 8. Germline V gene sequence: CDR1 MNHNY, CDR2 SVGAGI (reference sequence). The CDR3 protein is CASKTSGGDRQYF. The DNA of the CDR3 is TGTGCCAGCAAAACTAGCGGGGGTGACAGGCAGTATTTT.

In nucleotides, the CDR3 is TGTGCCAGCAGTGAAGGAGGTGAGGTAGATGAGCAGTTCTTC. It is translated as CASSEGGEVDEQFF. The V gene is TRBV2, the J gene TRBJ2-1, with unresolved D. The CDR3 is 14 residues long. Trimming stripped 1 base from V and 8 bases from J, with 12 bases between. Germline CDR1 and CDR2: SNHLY and FYNNEI.

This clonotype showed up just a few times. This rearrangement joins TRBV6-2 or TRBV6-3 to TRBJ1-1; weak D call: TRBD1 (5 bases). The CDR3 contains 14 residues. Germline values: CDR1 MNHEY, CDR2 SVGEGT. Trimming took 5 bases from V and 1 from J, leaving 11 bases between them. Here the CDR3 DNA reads TGTGCCAGCAGTGCTGGAACAGGGAACACTGAAGCTTTCTTT. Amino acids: CASSAGTGNTEAFF.

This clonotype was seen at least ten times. CDR3 nucleotides: TGTGCCAGCAGTGGACAGGGGGCGATTCAACAGCCCCAGCATTTT. It specifies CASSGQGAIQQPQHF. This rearrangement joins TRBV12-3 or TRBV12-4 to TRBJ1-5, with 11 bases aligning to TRBD1. Trimming took 5 bases from V and 7 from J; bases not matched to a gene: 7. The CDR3 is 15 amino acids.

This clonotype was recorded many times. The CDR3 is CASSPPWAGVRETQYF. The CDR3 DNA reads TGTGCCAGCAGCCCACCCTGGGCGGGGGTAAGAGAGACCCAGTACTTC. This chain connects TRBV11-2 to TRBJ2-5, with 7 nucleotides matching TRBD2. The CDR3 is 16 amino acids. Germline V gene sequence: CDR1 SGHAT, CDR2 FQNNGV. With 5 bases clipped from V and 4 bases from J, the junction kept 13 bases outside the gene matches.

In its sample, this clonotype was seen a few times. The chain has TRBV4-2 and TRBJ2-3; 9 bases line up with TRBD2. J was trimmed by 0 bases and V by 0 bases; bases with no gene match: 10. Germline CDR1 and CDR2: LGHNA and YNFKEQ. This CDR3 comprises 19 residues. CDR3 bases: TGTGCCAGCAGCCAAGATCAACAGCGGGGGGTTACTAGCACAGATACGCAGTATTTT. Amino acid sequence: CASSQDQQRGVTSTDTQYF.

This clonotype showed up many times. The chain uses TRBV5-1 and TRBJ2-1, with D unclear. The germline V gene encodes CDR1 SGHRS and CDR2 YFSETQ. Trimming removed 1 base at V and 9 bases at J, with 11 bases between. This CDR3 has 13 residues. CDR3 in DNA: TGCGCCAGCAGCTTGCTTGAGTACGGTGAGCAGTTCTTC. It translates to CASSLLEYGEQFF.

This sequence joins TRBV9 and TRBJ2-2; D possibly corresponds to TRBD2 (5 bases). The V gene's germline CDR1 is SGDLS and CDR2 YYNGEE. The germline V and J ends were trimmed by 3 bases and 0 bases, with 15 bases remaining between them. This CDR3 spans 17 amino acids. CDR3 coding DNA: TGTGCCAGCAGCGAGCCCCGGACGGAGGCGAACACCGGGGAGCTGTTTTTT. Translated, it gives CASSEPRTEANTGELFF.

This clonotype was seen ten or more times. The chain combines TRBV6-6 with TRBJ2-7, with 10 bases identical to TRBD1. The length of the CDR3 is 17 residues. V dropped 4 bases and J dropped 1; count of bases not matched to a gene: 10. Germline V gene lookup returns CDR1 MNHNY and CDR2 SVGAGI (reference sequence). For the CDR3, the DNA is TGTGCCAGCAGTTTTGACAGGGGGCGCCCCCTTTCCTACGAGCAGTACTTC. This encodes CASSFDRGRPLSYEQYF.

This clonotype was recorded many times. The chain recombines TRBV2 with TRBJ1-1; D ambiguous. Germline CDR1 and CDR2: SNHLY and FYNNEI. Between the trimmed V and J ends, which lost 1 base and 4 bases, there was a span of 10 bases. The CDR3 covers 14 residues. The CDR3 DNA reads TGTGCCAGCAGTGAAGGGCGCGGTAGCACTGAAGCTTTCTTT. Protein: CASSEGRGSTEAFF.

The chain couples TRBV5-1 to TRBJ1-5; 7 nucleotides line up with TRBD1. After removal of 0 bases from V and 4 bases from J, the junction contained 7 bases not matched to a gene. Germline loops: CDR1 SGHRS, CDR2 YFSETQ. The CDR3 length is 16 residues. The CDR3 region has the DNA TGCGCCAGCAGCTTGGAGCCCAGGGGGAGGAATCAGCCCCAGCATTTT. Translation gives CASSLEPRGRNQPQHF.